The 19 T cell receptor beta chains below come from one sample, sequenced in a study of cytomegalovirus exposure and HLA in healthy donors. In the PCR, 60 Vbeta and 13 Jbeta primers were used. Some clones are missing from TCRdb's copy, which holds only in-frame ones; the method was immunoSEQ multiplex PCR. The top ten hold about 4.5% of the sample, which has some 150,000 clones, 68% seen once. Source material: PBMCs. The receptor source for this set is a man in his sixties in good health and CMV-seronegative.

CDR3 in DNA: TGTGCCAGCAGTTCAAACTATGGCTACACCTTC. Encoded protein: CASSSNYGYTF. The chain carries TRBV27 and TRBJ1-2; D gene ambiguous. V was trimmed by 4 bases and J by 2 bases, leaving 2 bases between them. CDR1 MNHEY and CDR2 SMNVEV come from the germline V gene (reference sequence). The CDR3 length is 11 residues.

The chain couples TRBV4-2 to TRBJ1-4; 7 nucleotides align to TRBD1. Per germline, CDR1 LGHNA and CDR2 YNFKEQ. V dropped 5 bases and J dropped 1; count of bases not matched to a gene: 4. The CDR3 has 15 residues. The DNA of the CDR3 is TGTGCCAGCAGCGCTCACAGGGGAACTAATGAAAAACTGTTTTTT. Translated: CASSAHRGTNEKLFF.

This clone was observed a handful of times. The chain uses TRBV6-1 and TRBJ2-2, with 12 bases matching TRBD2. Germline CDR1 is MNHNS and CDR2 is SASEGT. V was pared by 4 bases and J by 7 bases, with 7 bases of the junction left unmatched. The CDR3 sequence is 16 residues long. CDR3 nucleotides: TGTGCCAGCAGTGGGACTAGCGGGACATTCATCGGGGAGCTGTTTTTT. Protein sequence: CASSGTSGTFIGELFF.

J is TRBJ2-6 and V is TRBV7-3; D gene unclear. Germline V gene sequence: CDR1 SGHTA, CDR2 FQGTGA. This CDR3 region has 16 residues. V gave up 5 bases and J gave up 0 bases, with 11 bases separating them. In DNA form, the CDR3 reads TGTGCCAGCAGCGCACCCGGAGACTCTGGGGCCAACGTCCTGACTTTC. Translating it yields CASSAPGDSGANVLTF.

The rearrangement uses TRBV18 and TRBJ2-7; 13 bases are shared with TRBD2. CDR3 size: 16 residues. V shed 5 bases and J 4 bases; nucleotides not matched to a gene: 8. The germline V gene encodes CDR1 KGHSH and CDR2 LQKENI. CDR3 in DNA: TGTGCCAGCTCAATTCCTTGGACTAGCGGGAGTTACGAGCAGTACTTC. It codes for CASSIPWTSGSYEQYF.

This clone was observed a single time. The rearrangement links TRBV27 to TRBJ1-1, with 8 bases that match TRBD1. This CDR3 comprises 15 residues. Germline assignment: CDR1 MNHEY and CDR2 SMNVEV (reference sequence). After removal of 5 bases from V and 3 bases from J, the junction contained 8 bases not matched to a gene. CDR3 DNA: TGTGCCAGCAGTCTATACTCACAGGGGGACACTGAAGCTTTCTTT. Its translation: CASSLYSQGDTEAFF.

On this clone itself: At the DNA level, this CDR3 is encoded by other sequences in the same sample as well. V gene TRBV5-1 combines with J gene TRBJ1-4; D not resolved. In germline, CDR1 is SGHRS, CDR2 YFSETQ. Trimming pared 0 bases from V and 0 bases from J, leaving 9 bases between. The CDR3 totals 16 residues. As DNA, the CDR3 is TGCGCCAGCAGCTTGGCGGACGGGGCAACTAATGAAAAACTGTTTTTT. Amino acid sequence: CASSLADGATNEKLFF.

On this clone itself: Other DNA sequences from this sample encode an identical CDR3 as well. The V gene is TRBV5-1, the J gene TRBJ2-7, with a possible D match to TRBD1 (6 bases). Trimming removed 0 bases from V and 3 bases from J, with 10 bases in between. This CDR3 contains 14 residues. Germline lookup yields CDR1 SGHRS and CDR2 YFSETQ. The CDR3 nucleotides are TGCGCCAGCAGCTTGGAACAGGGTTACTACGAGCAGTACTTC. It translates to CASSLEQGYYEQYF.

This clone has a single count. This chain connects TRBV7-9 to TRBJ1-2; tentative D call: TRBD1 (6 bases). CDR1 is SEHNR, CDR2 FQNEAQ, per germline (reference sequence). The CDR3 runs to 14 residues. V gave up 6 bases and J gave up 5 bases, with 16 bases separating them. CDR3 bases: TGTGCCAGCAGTTACAGGGACCCAGGATATGGCTACACCTTC. Residues: CASSYRDPGYGYTF.

The gene calls are TRBV11-3 and TRBJ2-1, with 11 nucleotides matching TRBD2. The germline gives CDR1 SGHNT, CDR2 YENEEA. V lost 1 base, J lost 3 bases, and 2 bases stayed unmatched. The CDR3 has 16 amino acids. In DNA form, the CDR3 reads TGTGCCAGCAGCTTAGGGGGACTAGCGGTCTACAATGAGCAGTTCTTC. It specifies CASSLGGLAVYNEQFF.

The chain joins TRBV5-4 to TRBJ2-1; weak D call: TRBD1 (6 bases). V lost 4 bases and J 13 bases, leaving 24 bases between the germline ends. The germline CDR1 and CDR2 sequences are SGHNT and YYREEE (reference sequence). The CDR3 runs 15 residues. The CDR3 DNA sequence: TGTGCCAGCAGCCCGGGACAAATTCAGGTGGGAGACCAGTTCTTC. Amino acids: CASSPGQIQVGDQFF.

CDR3 bases: TGTGCCAGCAGTGACTCGCTCCAGAGCACAGATACGCAGTATTTT. Encoded protein: CASSDSLQSTDTQYF. The V gene is TRBV6-4, the J gene TRBJ2-3; D gene unclear. CDR1 and CDR2 (germline): MRHNA, SNTAGT. The V end lost 0 bases, the J end lost 0 bases, and 7 bases lay between the germline ends. The CDR3 sequence is 15 residues long.

This sequence joins TRBV30 and TRBJ1-5; D unresolved. Trimming pared 1 base from V and 4 bases from J, leaving 8 bases between. This CDR3 has 13 amino acids. Germline V lookup: CDR1 GTSNPN, CDR2 SVGIG (reference sequence). CDR3 in amino acids: CAWSDGDNQPQHF. CDR3 DNA: TGTGCCTGGAGTGACGGGGATAATCAGCCCCAGCATTTT.

A single count supports this clone. The CDR3, as DNA: TGTGCCAGCAGCCTGGGACAGAAGCAGTTCTTC. Its translation is CASSLGQKQFF. V usage is TRBV7-3 and J usage is TRBJ2-1, with TRBD1 identical over 7 bases. The germline V gene has CDR1 SGHTA and CDR2 FQGTGA. The CDR3 runs to 11 residues. The junction had 3 bases not matched to a gene; V was cut back by 5 bases and J by 11 bases.

This clone came up a few times. The rearrangement joins TRBV27 to TRBJ2-7, with D possibly TRBD1 on 5 matching bases. With 6 bases removed from V and 2 bases from J, the gap between germline ends came to 17 bases. CDR1 and CDR2 from the germline V gene are MNHEY and SMNVEV (reference sequence). This CDR3 has 15 residues. The CDR3 region has the DNA TGTGCCAGCAGACTGACGGCTCCGGACACCTACGAGCAGTACTTC. Residues: CASRLTAPDTYEQYF.

The V gene is TRBV27, the J gene TRBJ2-3; 10 bases line up with TRBD2. The CDR3 extends over 16 amino acids. CDR1 and CDR2 (germline): MNHEY, SMNVEV (reference sequence). V shed 4 bases, J shed 2 bases, and the junction held 6 bases outside the gene matches. CDR3 amino acids: CASSSLSGGFTDTQYF. CDR3 sequence (DNA): TGTGCCAGCAGTTCCCTTAGCGGGGGGTTCACAGATACGCAGTATTTT.

The V call is TRBV7-2, the J call TRBJ1-1, with TRBD1 identical over 8 bases. The junction had 7 bases not matched to a gene; V was cut back by 5 bases and J by 2 bases. This CDR3 has 15 amino acids. Germline loops: CDR1 SGHTA, CDR2 FQGNSA. The CDR3 region has the DNA TGTGCCAGCAGCCCGCAGACAGGGGCCAACACTGAAGCTTTCTTT. Amino acids: CASSPQTGANTEAFF.

This clone occurred a few times. The V gene is TRBV6-6, the J gene TRBJ1-1; D gene ambiguous. The V and J ends lost 7 bases and 1 base respectively, with 7 bases between them. This CDR3 has 12 amino acids. Germline-derived CDR1 and CDR2 are MNHNY and SVGAGI (reference sequence). CDR3 loop: CASTIPNTEAFF. The CDR3 nucleotides are TGTGCCAGCACAATCCCGAACACTGAAGCTTTCTTT.

This clone was seen only once. This chain uses TRBV28 with TRBJ2-7; perhaps TRBD1 as D (5 bases). V was trimmed by 2 bases and J by 7 bases, leaving 12 bases between them. Germline V gene lookup returns CDR1 MDHEN and CDR2 SYDVKM. This CDR3 contains 13 residues. CDR3 sequence: CASSLGQPREQYF. CDR3 DNA sequence: TGTGCCAGCAGTTTAGGACAACCTCGTGAGCAGTACTTC.